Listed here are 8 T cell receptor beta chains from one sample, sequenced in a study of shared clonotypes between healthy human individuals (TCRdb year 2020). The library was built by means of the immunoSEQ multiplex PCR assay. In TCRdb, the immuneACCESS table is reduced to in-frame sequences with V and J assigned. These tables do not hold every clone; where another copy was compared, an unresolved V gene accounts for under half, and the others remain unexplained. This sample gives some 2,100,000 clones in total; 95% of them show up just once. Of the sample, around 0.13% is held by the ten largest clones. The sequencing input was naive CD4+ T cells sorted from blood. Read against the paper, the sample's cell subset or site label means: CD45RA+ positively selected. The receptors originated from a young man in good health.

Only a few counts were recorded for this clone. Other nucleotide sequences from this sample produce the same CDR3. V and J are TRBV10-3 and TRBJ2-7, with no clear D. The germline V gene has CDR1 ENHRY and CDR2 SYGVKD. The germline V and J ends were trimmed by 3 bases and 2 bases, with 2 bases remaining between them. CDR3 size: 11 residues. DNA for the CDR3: TGTGCCATCAGTGACGCCTACGAGCAGTACTTC. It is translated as CAISDAYEQYF.

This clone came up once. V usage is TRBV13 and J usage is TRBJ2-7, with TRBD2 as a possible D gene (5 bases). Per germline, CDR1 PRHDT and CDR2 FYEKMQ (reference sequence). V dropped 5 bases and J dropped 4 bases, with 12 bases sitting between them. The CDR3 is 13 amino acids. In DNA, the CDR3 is TGTGCCAGCAGCCGCGAGCGGTCGTACGAGCAGTACTTC. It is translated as CASSRERSYEQYF.

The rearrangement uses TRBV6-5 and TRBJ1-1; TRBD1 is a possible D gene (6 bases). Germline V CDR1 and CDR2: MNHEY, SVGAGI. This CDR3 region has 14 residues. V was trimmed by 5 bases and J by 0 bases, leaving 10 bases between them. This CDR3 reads CASSGQPMNTEAFF. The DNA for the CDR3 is TGTGCCAGCAGTGGACAGCCAATGAACACTGAAGCTTTCTTT.

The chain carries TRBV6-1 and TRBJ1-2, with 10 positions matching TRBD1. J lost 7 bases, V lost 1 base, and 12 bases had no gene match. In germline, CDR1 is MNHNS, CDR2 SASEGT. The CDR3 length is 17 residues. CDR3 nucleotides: TGTGCCAGCAGTGAAGGGAATTCGGGACAGGGGTTACGTGGCTACACCTTC. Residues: CASSEGNSGQGLRGYTF.

The CDR3 region has the DNA TGTGCCATCAGTGAGAGGGCGGGAGGGGGCGATAATGAGCAGTTCTTC. It translates to CAISERAGGGDNEQFF. The chain has TRBV10-3 and TRBJ2-1; 9 bases line up with TRBD2. V lost 2 bases to trimming and J lost 7 bases; unmatched junction nucleotides: 9. Germline assignment: CDR1 ENHRY and CDR2 SYGVKD. The CDR3 sequence is 16 residues long.

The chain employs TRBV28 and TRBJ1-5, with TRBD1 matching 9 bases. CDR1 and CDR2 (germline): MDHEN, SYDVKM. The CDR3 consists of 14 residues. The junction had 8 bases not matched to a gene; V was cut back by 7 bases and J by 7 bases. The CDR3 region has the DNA TGTGCCAGCACCCCGACAGGGGGGGACCAGCCCCAGCATTTT. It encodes CASTPTGGDQPQHF.

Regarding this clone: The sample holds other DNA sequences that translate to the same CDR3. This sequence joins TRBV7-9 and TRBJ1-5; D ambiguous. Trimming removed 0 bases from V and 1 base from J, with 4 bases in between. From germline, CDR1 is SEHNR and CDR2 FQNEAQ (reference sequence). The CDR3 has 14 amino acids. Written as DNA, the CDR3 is TGTGCCAGCAGCTTAGCGGGGAGCAATCAGCCCCAGCATTTT. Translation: CASSLAGSNQPQHF. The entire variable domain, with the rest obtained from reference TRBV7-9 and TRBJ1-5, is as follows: DTGVSQNPRHKITKRGQNVTFRCDPISEHNRLYWYRQTLGQGPEFLTYFQNEAQLEKSRLLSDRFSAERPKGSFSTLEIQRTEQGDSAMYLCASSLAGSNQPQHFGDGTRLSIL.

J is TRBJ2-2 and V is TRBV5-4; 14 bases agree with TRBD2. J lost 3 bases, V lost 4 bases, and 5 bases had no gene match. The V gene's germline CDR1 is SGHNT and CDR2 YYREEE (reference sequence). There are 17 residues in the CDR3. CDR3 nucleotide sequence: TGTGCCAGCAGCACCCCGACTAGCGGGAGGGACACCGGGGAGCTGTTTTTT. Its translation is CASSTPTSGRDTGELFF.